The 17 T cell receptor beta chains in this list originate from one sample, sequenced in a study of cytomegalovirus exposure and HLA in healthy donors. With 60 Vbeta and 13 Jbeta primers, the PCR was carried out. Sequencing used immunoSEQ multiplex PCR; TCRdb keeps in-frame clones, though not all of them. Found here are approximately 80,000 clones, just under 80% of them singletons; the top ten hold 2% to 3%. The sequencing input was PBMCs. Receptors were obtained from a male donor in good health and CMV-seropositive.

DNA for the CDR3: TGTGCCAGCAGCTTCCAGACTAGCGGGGGCTACAATGAGCAGTTCTTC. Its translation: CASSFQTSGGYNEQFF. The chain links TRBV7-8 to TRBJ2-1; 12 positions match TRBD2. The CDR3 has 16 residues. V lost 3 bases, J lost 3 bases, and 3 bases stayed unmatched. Germline CDR1 and CDR2: SGHVS and FQNEAQ.

This rearrangement joins TRBV7-2 to TRBJ2-7; 11 positions match TRBD2. CDR3 length equals 17 residues. CDR1 SGHTA and CDR2 FQGNSA come from the germline V gene. V trimming: 6 bases; J trimming: 5 bases; junction bases outside the gene matches: 15. The CDR3 DNA sequence: TGTGCCAGCAGTCACATTACGGGGACTAGCGGACTAGACGAGCAGTACTTC. It codes for CASSHITGTSGLDEQYF.

The chain is built from TRBV5-1 and TRBJ1-2, with TRBD1 matching 7 bases. With V trimmed by 4 bases and J by 7 bases, 7 bases remained unmatched. Germline V CDR1 and CDR2: SGHRS, YFSETQ. This CDR3 has 13 amino acids. The CDR3 sequence: CASSTDRVSGYTF. CDR3 DNA sequence: TGCGCCAGCAGCACTGACAGGGTTAGTGGCTACACCTTC.

The rearrangement uses TRBV6-1 and TRBJ2-7; 11 bases map to TRBD2. Germline CDR1 and CDR2: MNHNS and SASEGT. V dropped 4 bases and J dropped 7; count of bases not matched to a gene: 9. The CDR3 consists of 15 residues. The CDR3 DNA sequence: TGTGCCAGCAGTGGAACTAGCGGGAGTCGTCGTGAGCAGTACTTC. It encodes CASSGTSGSRREQYF.

The CDR3 is CASSFRDRVTDTQYF. In nucleotides, the CDR3 is TGTGCCAGCAGTTTCCGGGACAGGGTTACAGATACGCAGTATTTT. This chain joins TRBV28 and TRBJ2-3, with TRBD1 matching 9 bases. This CDR3 is built from 15 residues. Per germline, CDR1 MDHEN and CDR2 SYDVKM. J lost 3 bases, V lost 3 bases, and 4 bases had no gene match. The whole variable domain, remainder taken from reference TRBV28 and TRBJ2-3, is DVKVTQSSRYLVKRTGEKVFLECVQDMDHENMFWYRQDPGLGLRLIYFSYDVKMKEKGDIPEGYSVSREKKERFSLILESASTNQTSMYLCASSFRDRVTDTQYFGPGTRLTVL.

The chain couples TRBV6-1 to TRBJ1-1; 7 nucleotides line up with TRBD1. V was pared by 6 bases and J by 6 bases, with 7 bases of the junction left unmatched. Looked up from germline, CDR1 is MNHNS and CDR2 is SASEGT. The CDR3 extends over 13 amino acids. The CDR3 DNA reads TGTGCCAGCAGAGTGGGACAGTTCGCTGAAGCTTTCTTT. This sequence encodes CASRVGQFAEAFF.

The V and J genes are TRBV6-5 and TRBJ2-5; D possibly corresponds to TRBD1 (6 bases). Germline V gene sequence: CDR1 MNHEY, CDR2 SVGAGI. The CDR3 contains 13 residues. Trimming took off 7 bases at V and 2 bases at J, with 11 bases between the two ends. CDR3 coding DNA: TGTGCCAGCATGGGACATACACAAGAGACCCAGTACTTC. Amino acids: CASMGHTQETQYF.

The chain links TRBV9 to TRBJ2-2, with 12 bases matching TRBD2. V lost 4 bases and J lost 4; bases outside the gene matches: 5. This CDR3 is built from 16 residues. Germline values: CDR1 SGDLS, CDR2 YYNGEE. The CDR3 is CASSTGLAGITGELFF. The DNA for the CDR3 is TGTGCCAGCAGCACCGGACTAGCGGGAATCACCGGGGAGCTGTTTTTT.

This sequence joins TRBV6-1 and TRBJ2-7, with 10 nucleotides matching TRBD1. The CDR3 contains 15 residues. V gave up 10 bases and J gave up 6 bases; unmatched junction bases: 15. CDR1 and CDR2 (germline): MNHNS, SASEGT. The DNA of the CDR3 is TGTGCCACCCTCCCCTTCCGGGACAGGGGAGGCGAGCAGTACTTC. Encoded protein: CATLPFRDRGGEQYF.

This chain connects TRBV2 to TRBJ1-1; 8 bases agree with TRBD1. This CDR3 region has 17 residues. V was pared by 3 bases and J by 1 base, with 10 bases of the junction left unmatched. Germline V CDR1 and CDR2: SNHLY, FYNNEI. The CDR3 spells CASSDSIMDRENTEAFF. The CDR3 region has the DNA TGTGCCAGCAGTGACTCCATTATGGACAGGGAGAACACTGAAGCTTTCTTT.

J is TRBJ2-1 and V is TRBV25-1; 9 nucleotides match TRBD2. The CDR3 extends over 18 amino acids. J gave up 2 bases and V 6 bases, and 14 bases lay outside the gene matches. CDR1 is MGHDK and CDR2 is SYGVNS in the germline V gene. The CDR3 loop reads CASSEGLASVFAYNEQFF. The CDR3 DNA reads as TGTGCCAGCAGCGAAGGACTAGCGTCCGTCTTTGCCTACAATGAGCAGTTCTTC.

The chain joins TRBV4-1 to TRBJ2-1, with 10 bases matching TRBD1. V lost 1 base to trimming and J lost 3 bases; unmatched junction nucleotides: 3. From germline, CDR1 is MGHRA and CDR2 YSYEKL. The CDR3 extends over 16 amino acids. CDR3 sequence (DNA): TGCGCCAGCAGCCAAGCGGACAGGGGGTTCTACAATGAGCAGTTCTTC. Its protein is CASSQADRGFYNEQFF.

This clone was detected only a few times. The chain joins TRBV12-5 to TRBJ2-1, with D hard to call. Trimming left V 1 base short and J 0 bases short, with 7 bases between. In germline, CDR1 is LGHNT, CDR2 FRNRAP. The CDR3 is 15 amino acids. For the CDR3, the DNA is TGTGCTAGTGGTTTGGGCCTCAGCTCCTACAATGAGCAGTTCTTC. Translation: CASGLGLSSYNEQFF.

The V and J genes are TRBV6-5 and TRBJ1-4; possible D gene TRBD1, 6 bases. V was shortened by 6 bases and J by 3 bases, with 14 bases between the two germline ends. The CDR3 contains 15 residues. Looked up from germline, CDR1 is MNHEY and CDR2 is SVGAGI. The CDR3: CASREVGAANEKLFF. As DNA, the CDR3 is TGTGCCAGCAGAGAGGTGGGGGCAGCTAATGAAAAACTGTTTTTT.

The rearrangement links TRBV18 to TRBJ2-5; TRBD1 is a possible D gene (6 bases). V gave up 3 bases and J gave up 2 bases, with 13 bases separating them. The CDR3 is made up of 15 amino acids. In germline, CDR1 is KGHSH, CDR2 LQKENI. The DNA of the CDR3 is TGTGCCAGCTCACCCGGTATTGGACAGCAAGAGACCCAGTACTTC. It encodes CASSPGIGQQETQYF.

The chain links TRBV5-4 to TRBJ2-2; D perhaps matches TRBD1 (6 bases). The CDR3 has 16 amino acids. CDR1 and CDR2 from the germline V gene are SGHNT and YYREEE (reference sequence). The germline V and J ends were trimmed by 2 bases and 1 base, with 12 bases remaining between them. CDR3 protein: CASSLGRGMNTGELFF. CDR3 sequence (DNA): TGTGCCAGCAGCTTAGGCAGGGGCATGAACACCGGGGAGCTGTTTTTT.

This chain joins TRBV11-1 and TRBJ2-7; D is perhaps TRBD2 (6 bases). CDR1 and CDR2 from the germline V gene are SGHAT and FQDESV (reference sequence). V was shortened by 3 bases and J by 0 bases, with 9 bases between the two germline ends. The CDR3 contains 14 residues. The CDR3 nucleotides are TGTGCCAGCAGCTTTGGGAGGAGCTCCTACGAGCAGTACTTC. This translates into CASSFGRSSYEQYF.